Listed below are T cell receptor beta chains from one sample, sequenced in a study of vaccination effects on CD4 cells after COVID-19. Sequencing was performed with immunoSEQ multiplex PCR; in TCRdb, only in-frame clones are kept and a portion is missing. The table records roughly 34,000 clones, more than 75% of them present only once. These receptors are not linked to any known antigen. The specimen was CD4+ T cells from PBMCs cultured with HCoV-NL63 spike peptides, collected after COVID-19 vaccination. The receptors originated from a human donor who received a COVID-19 vaccine. Some clones in this sample may be carry-over from other donors' samples. Both conserved end residues are part of each CDR3. A D gene is named only where the DNA matches it firmly. Some rows mark clone size as missing; the rest say once, few, many or name a class of expanded clone.

CDR3nt,CDR3aa,d_gene,abundance,v_gene,j_gene
TGTGCCAGCTCACCCGGGACGGGAAATTCACCCCTCCACTTT,CASSPGTGNSPLHF,NA,NA,TRBV18,TRBJ1-6
TGTGCCAGCAGCTTGGAGGACACTGAAGCTTTCTTT,CASSLEDTEAFF,NA,NA,TRBV7-9,TRBJ1-1
TGTGCCAGCAGCACACAGGGTAAAACTGAAGCTTTCTTT,CASSTQGKTEAFF,NA,NA,TRBV12-3/TRBV12-4,TRBJ1-1
TGTGCCAGCAGCAGATCAGGACGAGAAGGGACAGATACGCAGTATTTT,CASSRSGREGTDTQYF,NA,NA,TRBV7-6,TRBJ2-3
TGTGCCAGCAGCTTAGACCGCAGGGACACGCAGTATTTT,CASSLDRRDTQYF,NA,NA,TRBV7-2,TRBJ2-3
TGTGCCAGCAGGACAAGACAGAGGATGAACACTGAAGCTTTCTTT,CASRTRQRMNTEAFF,NA,NA,TRBV6-5,TRBJ1-1
TGTGCCTGGAGTCATACAGGGAGGTCCACTGAAGCTTTCTTT,CAWSHTGRSTEAFF,NA,once,TRBV30,TRBJ1-1
TGTGCCAGCTCACGACAAACCACTAGCACAGATACGCAGTATTTT,CASSRQTTSTDTQYF,NA,medium-sized,TRBV18,TRBJ2-3
TGTGCCAGCTCTAACACACTGAACACTGAAGCTTTCTTT,CASSNTLNTEAFF,NA,NA,TRBV6-5,TRBJ1-1
TGTGCCAGCAGCCAAGACTTATTTAATGAGCAGTTCTTC,CASSQDLFNEQFF,NA,NA,TRBV3-1/TRBV3-2,TRBJ2-1
TGCGCCAGCCCTGATCCCACAGATACGCAGTATTTT,CASPDPTDTQYF,NA,NA,TRBV10-1,TRBJ2-3
TGTGCCAGCGGCCCAGGTGACTATGGCTACACCTTC,CASGPGDYGYTF,NA,NA,TRBV2,TRBJ1-2
TGTGCCAGCAGCCGGGACAGGAACTCTGGAAACACCATATATTTT,CASSRDRNSGNTIYF,TRBD1,once,TRBV3-1/TRBV3-2,TRBJ1-3
TGTGCCTGGAGTCCCTGGGACGAGGGCCAAGAGACCCAGTACTTC,CAWSPWDEGQETQYF,NA,NA,TRBV30,TRBJ2-5
TGCGCCAGCAGCTTGGAGAATGGGGTGAACACTGAAGCTTTCTTT,CASSLENGVNTEAFF,NA,NA,TRBV5-1,TRBJ1-1
TGTGCCAGTAGGAGGGGGCTTACCGGGGAGCTGTTTTTT,CASRRGLTGELFF,TRBD1,NA,TRBV19,TRBJ2-2
TGTGCCAGCAGTCCGGGACAGTACCCTCCCGGGGAGCTGTTTTTT,CASSPGQYPPGELFF,TRBD1,NA,TRBV27,TRBJ2-2
TGCAGCGTTGACGGGGATCTCGGAAACACCATATATTTT,CSVDGDLGNTIYF,NA,NA,TRBV29-1,TRBJ1-3
TGTGCCAGCTCACGGTTGGCGGGGCAGAACACTGAAGCTTTCTTT,CASSRLAGQNTEAFF,NA,few,TRBV18,TRBJ1-1
TGTGCCAGCAGTTACACCGGGCCCGGTGGGTCACCCCTCCACTTT,CASSYTGPGGSPLHF,NA,NA,TRBV6-5,TRBJ1-6
TGTGCCAGCAGTTACGACCGTTCGAACACCGGGGAGCTGTTTTTT,CASSYDRSNTGELFF,NA,NA,TRBV6-5,TRBJ2-2
TGCGCCAGCAGTAAAAAAACAGGGCCACAAGAGACCCAGTACTTC,CASSKKTGPQETQYF,NA,NA,TRBV10-2,TRBJ2-5
TGTGCCAGCAGGCCAGGGGGCGCGGGTAATTCACCCCTCCACTTT,CASRPGGAGNSPLHF,TRBD1,NA,TRBV7-9,TRBJ1-6
TGTGCCAGCAGCCTTGATAACTATGGCTACACCTTC,CASSLDNYGYTF,NA,NA,TRBV9,TRBJ1-2
TGTGCCTGGAGCCTACAGGGGGCACAGCCCCAGCATTTT,CAWSLQGAQPQHF,TRBD1,few,TRBV30,TRBJ1-5
TGTGCCAGCAGCTCTCCACCTGGACATCCCTCTGGAAACACCATATATTTT,CASSSPPGHPSGNTIYF,NA,once,TRBV5-5,TRBJ1-3
TGTGCCAGCAGCCAATCAGGGAGGCCCGGGGAGCTGTTTTTT,CASSQSGRPGELFF,NA,NA,TRBV3-1/TRBV3-2,TRBJ2-2
TGCGCCAGCAGCTTTGAAGGGTTGGGTCAGCCCCAGCATTTT,CASSFEGLGQPQHF,NA,NA,TRBV5-1,TRBJ1-5
TGTGCCAGCTCAGCCGGGACAGTCGAGACCCAGTACTTC,CASSAGTVETQYF,TRBD1,once,TRBV18,TRBJ2-5
TGCGCCAGCAGGTTTGGCCTTGGAGCGGGACAGGGGGGGAATGAGCAGTTCTTC,CASRFGLGAGQGGNEQFF,TRBD1,NA,TRBV5-1,TRBJ2-1